A selection of T cell receptor beta chains follows, all from one sample in a study of spatial heterogeneity in lung cancer. Each CDR3 protein is one row after TCRdb ran MiXCR on the 5' RACE reads. Of more than 80,000 distinct CDR3 sequences listed, approximately 12% are singletons. The sample in question was PBMCs, obtained at surgery. The receptors here all came from a male donor with early-stage non-small cell lung cancer. Both conserved end residues are part of each CDR3. A D gene is named only where the DNA matches it firmly. Clone size is not always given. Where it is, it says once, few, many or a class for expanded clones.

few TRBD1 TRBJ2-6 TRBV9 CASSVSDRGRGANVLTF TGTGCCAGCAGCGTATCCGACAGGGGGCGAGGGGCCAACGTCCTGACTTTC
. . TRBJ1-2 TRBV3-1 CASSQDYYGYTF TGTGCCAGCAGCCAAGATTACTATGGCTACACCTTC
few . TRBJ2-1 TRBV11-3 CASSPPGGLGGEQFF TGTGCCAGCAGCCCGCCTGGGGGCCTCGGGGGTGAGCAGTTCTTC
few . TRBJ2-7 TRBV29-1 CSVEVTAFSYEQYF TGCAGCGTTGAAGTCACGGCCTTCTCCTACGAGCAGTACTTC
once TRBD1 TRBJ2-5 TRBV14 CASSQDRVQETQYF TGTGCCAGCAGCCAGGACAGGGTCCAAGAGACCCAGTACTTC
. . TRBJ1-1 TRBV29-1 CSVKTMNTEAFF TGCAGCGTTAAAACGATGAACACTGAAGCTTTCTTT
. TRBD1 TRBJ1-5 TRBV20-1 CSAGTGARGQPQHF TGCAGTGCAGGGACAGGGGCGCGCGGCCAGCCCCAGCATTTT
. . TRBJ2-6 TRBV2 CASTDTGANVLTF TGTGCCAGCACAGATACTGGGGCCAACGTCCTGACTTTC
few TRBD2 TRBJ2-3 TRBV20-1 CSARKRELTDTQYF TGCAGTGCTAGGAAGCGGGAGCTTACAGATACGCAGTATTTT
. . TRBJ1-1 TRBV29-1 CSGRTVNTEAFF TGCAGCGGGCGGACAGTGAACACTGAAGCTTTCTTT
. . TRBJ2-1 TRBV20-1 CSAIGGWNEQFF TGCAGTGCTATAGGGGGGTGGAATGAGCAGTTCTTC
few . TRBJ2-1 TRBV11-2 CASSPGGITSEQFF TGTGCCAGCAGCCCTGGGGGGATTACTAGTGAGCAGTTCTTC
. TRBD2 TRBJ2-4 TRBV28 CASDSGSTDIQYF TGTGCCAGCGATAGCGGGAGCACGGACATTCAGTACTTC
. . TRBJ2-3 TRBV5-1 CASNAGSTDTQYF TGCGCCAGCAATGCAGGGAGCACAGATACGCAGTATTTT
few . TRBJ2-2 TRBV29-1 CSVLYGWRGNTGELFF TGCAGCGTTCTCTACGGGTGGAGGGGAAACACCGGGGAGCTGTTTTTT
many . TRBJ2-7 TRBV29-1 CSVGSSLGAYEQYF TGCAGCGTTGGAAGTAGCTTGGGCGCCTACGAGCAGTACTTC
. . TRBJ2-1 TRBV12-3/TRBV12-4 CASSLLSGNWQFF TGTGCCAGCAGTTTACTCTCTGGGAACTGGCAGTTCTTC
. . TRBJ2-7 TRBV6-6 CASSYSAAPYEQYF TGTGCCAGCAGTTACTCGGCGGCACCCTACGAGCAGTACTTC
few . TRBJ2-1 TRBV7-8 CASSFSGEEQFF TGTGCCAGCAGCTTCTCGGGAGAAGAGCAGTTCTTC
many . TRBJ2-3 TRBV7-8 CASSLHRVPNPTDTQYF TGTGCCAGCAGCTTACACAGAGTACCAAACCCCACAGATACGCAGTATTTT
. TRBD2 TRBJ2-3 TRBV5-1 CASSQLGGSRDTQYF TGCGCCAGCAGTCAGCTGGGGGGGAGTAGAGATACGCAGTATTTT
. TRBD1 TRBJ1-6 TRBV30 CAWSPGTGGSPLHF TGTGCCTGGAGTCCCGGGACAGGGGGGTCACCCCTCCACTTT
. TRBD2 TRBJ2-1 TRBV29-1 CSVSRTSGGEQFF TGCAGCGTTTCCCGGACTAGCGGAGGAGAGCAGTTCTTC
many . TRBJ2-5 TRBV11-2 CASSLKGGATETQYF TGTGCCAGCAGCTTGAAAGGGGGGGCAACGGAGACCCAGTACTTC
. . TRBJ2-1 TRBV5-4 CASRAGAVYNEQFF TGTGCCAGCAGGGCGGGCGCAGTCTACAATGAGCAGTTCTTC
few TRBD2 TRBJ2-3 TRBV25-1 CASTVGSGASTDTQYF TGTGCCAGCACTGTAGGGAGCGGGGCTAGCACAGATACGCAGTATTTT
few TRBD1 TRBJ2-1 TRBV5-1 CASSLGPGQGGWQFF TGCGCCAGCAGCTTGGGGCCGGGACAGGGAGGCTGGCAGTTCTTC
. TRBD1 TRBJ1-2 TRBV6-2/TRBV6-3 CASSSPGQGGYGYTF TGTGCCAGCAGTTCGCCTGGACAGGGGGGATATGGCTACACCTTC
. . TRBJ2-3 TRBV5-1 CASSTLGGPDTQYF TGCGCCAGCAGCACCCTAGGGGGGCCAGATACGCAGTATTTT
few TRBD2 TRBJ2-5 TRBV10-3 CAINSLAGKETQYF TGTGCCATCAATTCACTAGCGGGGAAAGAGACCCAGTACTTC
. . TRBJ1-5 TRBV5-5 CASSGGGPGNQPQHF TGTGCCAGCAGCGGAGGGGGGCCAGGCAATCAGCCCCAGCATTTT
. TRBD1 TRBJ2-7 TRBV6-1 CASSEGPQGVYEQYF TGTGCCAGCAGTGAAGGGCCCCAGGGGGTGTACGAGCAGTACTTC
. . TRBJ1-2 TRBV9 CASSVDNNNYGYTF TGTGCCAGCAGCGTAGATAACAATAACTATGGCTACACCTTC
. . TRBJ2-2 TRBV18 CASSPITGELFF TGTGCCAGCTCACCCATCACCGGGGAGCTGTTTTTT
few . TRBJ1-1 TRBV6-2/TRBV6-3 CASSYSYVLATEAFF TGTGCCAGCAGTTACTCGTACGTCCTGGCCACTGAAGCTTTCTTT
. TRBD2 TRBJ2-3 TRBV20-1 CSASGLAVPAPDTQYF TGCAGTGCTAGTGGGCTAGCGGTCCCCGCCCCAGATACGCAGTATTTT
. TRBD2 TRBJ2-3 TRBV7-2 CASSLRAGGGTDTQYF TGTGCCAGCAGCTTAAGAGCGGGAGGTGGCACAGATACGCAGTATTTT
few TRBD1 TRBJ1-1 TRBV27 CASSLFSTGASTEAFF TGTGCCAGCAGTTTATTCTCGACAGGGGCGAGCACTGAAGCTTTCTTT
many . TRBJ2-3 TRBV28 CASRTGTPPSRDTQYF TGTGCCAGCAGAACCGGGACACCTCCTAGCAGGGATACGCAGTATTTT
many TRBD1 TRBJ2-1 TRBV7-3 CASSSSGTAYNEQFF TGTGCCAGCAGCTCCTCCGGGACAGCTTACAATGAGCAGTTCTTC
few . TRBJ1-1 TRBV7-2 CASSFGPSAEAFF TGTGCCAGCAGCTTCGGCCCGTCGGCTGAAGCTTTCTTT
. . TRBJ2-7 TRBV20-1 CSAILTWPPYEQYF TGCAGTGCTATTTTGACTTGGCCCCCCTACGAGCAGTACTTC
few TRBD1 TRBJ1-4 TRBV28 CASRTDRGGDEKLFF TGTGCCAGCAGGACGGACAGGGGTGGGGATGAAAAACTGTTTTTT
. TRBD2 TRBJ2-7 TRBV27 CASSPTSGRGEQYF TGTGCCAGCAGTCCTACTAGCGGGCGGGGCGAGCAGTACTTC
few . TRBJ2-7 TRBV10-2 CATTRLYEQYF TGCGCCACGACCCGGCTCTACGAGCAGTACTTC
. TRBD2 TRBJ2-2 TRBV30 CAWSPRTSGPNTGELFF TGTGCCTGGAGTCCAAGGACTAGCGGGCCGAACACCGGGGAGCTGTTTTTT
. . TRBJ2-1 TRBV24-1 CATSDPSSTGHNEQFF TGTGCCACCAGTGATCCCTCATCGACAGGCCACAATGAGCAGTTCTTC
many . TRBJ2-7 TRBV10-1 CASSESSSLGEQYF TGCGCCAGCAGTGAGTCAAGTTCATTAGGCGAGCAGTACTTC
few . TRBJ2-5 TRBV30 CAWRRVGLRETQYF TGTGCCTGGAGGAGAGTGGGGCTGCGGGAGACCCAGTACTTC
many TRBD1 TRBJ2-1 TRBV28 CASRRDSEYNEQFF TGTGCCAGCAGACGGGACAGTGAATACAATGAGCAGTTCTTC
. TRBD2 TRBJ2-1 TRBV20-1 CSARGGLEEHEQFF TGCAGTGCTAGAGGGGGACTAGAGGAACATGAGCAGTTCTTC
few . TRBJ2-3 TRBV10-3 CAISGQGADTQYF TGTGCCATCAGTGGCCAGGGTGCAGATACGCAGTATTTT
. . TRBJ1-5 TRBV20-1 CSARGIENQPQHF TGCAGTGCTAGGGGAATCGAGAATCAGCCCCAGCATTTT